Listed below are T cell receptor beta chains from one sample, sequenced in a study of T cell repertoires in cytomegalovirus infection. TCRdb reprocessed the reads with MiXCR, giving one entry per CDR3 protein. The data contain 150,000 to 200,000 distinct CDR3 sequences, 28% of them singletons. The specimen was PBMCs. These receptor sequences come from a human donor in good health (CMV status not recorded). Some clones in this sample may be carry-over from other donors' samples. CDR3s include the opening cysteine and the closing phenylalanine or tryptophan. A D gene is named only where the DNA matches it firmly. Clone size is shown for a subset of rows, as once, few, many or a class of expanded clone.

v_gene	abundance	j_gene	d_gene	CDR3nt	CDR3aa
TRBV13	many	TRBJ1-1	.	TGTGCCAGCAGCCGAACCGAATTAGGGGAGAAGTACACTGAAGCTTTCTTT	CASSRTELGEKYTEAFF
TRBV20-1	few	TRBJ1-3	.	TGCAGTGCTAACAGGGATAACTCTGGAAACACCATATATTTT	CSANRDNSGNTIYF
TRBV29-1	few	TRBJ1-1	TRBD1	TGCAGCGTTAGGACAGGGTATATCTCTGAAGCTTTCTTT	CSVRTGYISEAFF
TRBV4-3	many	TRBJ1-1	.	TGCGCCAGCAGCCAAGCTAGTAAAGGGAACACTGAAGCTTTCTTT	CASSQASKGNTEAFF
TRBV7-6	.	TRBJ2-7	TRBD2	TGTGCCAGCAGCACCAAATCCGGGGGGTACGAGCAGTACTTC	CASSTKSGGYEQYF
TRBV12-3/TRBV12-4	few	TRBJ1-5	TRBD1	TGTGCCAGCAGTTGGACAGGGGGGGGGAGCAATCAGCCCCAGCATTTT	CASSWTGGGSNQPQHF
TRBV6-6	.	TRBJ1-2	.	TGTGCCAGCAGTTACGGGGATGGCTACACCTTC	CASSYGDGYTF
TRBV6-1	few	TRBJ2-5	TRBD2	TGTGCCAGCAGTGGGGGACTAGCGGGGGGGTGGGAGACCCAGTACTTC	CASSGGLAGGWETQYF
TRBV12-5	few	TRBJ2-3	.	TGTGCTAGTACGGCGCTACTAGGCACAGATACGCAGTATTTT	CASTALLGTDTQYF
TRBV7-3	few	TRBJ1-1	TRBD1	TGTGCCAGCAGCCCACTGGGACAGGTATTACGGTTGAACACTGAAGCTTTCTTT	CASSPLGQVLRLNTEAFF
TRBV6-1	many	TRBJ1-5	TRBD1	TGTGCCAGCAGTGAAGCGCTGGGTAGAGGGGGCGAAATCCATAGCAATCAGCCCCAGCATTTT	CASSEALGRGGEIHSNQPQHF
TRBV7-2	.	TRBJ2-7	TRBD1	TGTGCCAGCAGCTTAGGGCAGGGGGCGCAGGGGGAGCAGTACTTC	CASSLGQGAQGEQYF
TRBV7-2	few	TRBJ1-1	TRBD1	TGTGCCAGCAGCTTACTTACAGGGGGGGAGACTGAAGCTTTCTTT	CASSLLTGGETEAFF
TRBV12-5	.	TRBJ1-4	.	TGTGCTAGTGGTTTGGGACAGCCTAATGAAAAACTGTTTTTT	CASGLGQPNEKLFF
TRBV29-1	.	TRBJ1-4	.	TGCAGCGTTCTTCCGGACGCGGAGGAAAAACTGTTTTTT	CSVLPDAEEKLFF
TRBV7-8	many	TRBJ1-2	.	TGTGCCAGCAGCTTGGGTACAGGGACGAACCGCTATGGCTACACCTTC	CASSLGTGTNRYGYTF
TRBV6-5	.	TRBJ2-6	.	TGTGCCAGCAGTTTTGGACAGTCTGGGGCCAACGTCCTGACTTTC	CASSFGQSGANVLTF
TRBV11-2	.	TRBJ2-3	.	TGTGCCAGCAGCTACCAATATTACACAGATACGCAGTATTTT	CASSYQYYTDTQYF
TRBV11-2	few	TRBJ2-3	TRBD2	TGTGCCAGCAGTCTTATAGCGGGGGGTGGTTTT	CASSLIAGGGF
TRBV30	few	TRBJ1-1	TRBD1	TGTGCCTGGAAAATCGGCGGGACAGCGAACACTGAAGCTTTCTTT	CAWKIGGTANTEAFF
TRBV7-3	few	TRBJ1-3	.	TGTGCCAGCAGCTTACCCTCCCAGGGAAACACCATATATTTT	CASSLPSQGNTIYF
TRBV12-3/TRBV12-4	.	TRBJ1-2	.	TGTGCCAGCGGTTTCGGCAGACCTAACTATGGCTACACCTTC	CASGFGRPNYGYTF
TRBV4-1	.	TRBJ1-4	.	TGCGCCAGCAGCCAAGATGGAACCAGGGGATCGGAAAAACTGTTTTTT	CASSQDGTRGSEKLFF
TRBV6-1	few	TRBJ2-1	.	TGTGCCAGCAGTACCGGGACACTATCCTACAATGAGCAGTTCTTC	CASSTGTLSYNEQFF
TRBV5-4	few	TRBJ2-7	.	TGTGCCAGCACGGACCTTCCTTCCTACGAGCAGTACTTC	CASTDLPSYEQYF
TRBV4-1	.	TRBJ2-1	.	TGCGCCAGCAGCCAAGACATACTGGATGAGCAGTTCTTC	CASSQDILDEQFF
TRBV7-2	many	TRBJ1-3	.	TGTGCCAGCAGTTCACAGGGTTCTGGAAACACCATATATTTT	CASSSQGSGNTIYF
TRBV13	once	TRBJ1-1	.	TGTGCCAGCAGCACCCGGGGTGAAGCTTTCTTT	CASSTRGEAFF
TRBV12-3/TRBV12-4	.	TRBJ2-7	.	TGTGCCAGCAGTTCCGGGACGGCTTTTTACGAGCAGTACTTC	CASSSGTAFYEQYF
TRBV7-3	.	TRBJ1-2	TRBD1	TGTGCCAGCAGCTCCCATCCAGGGGGAAGCTACACCTTC	CASSSHPGGSYTF